This T cell receptor (beta chain) was sequenced for a study of blood T cell repertoires in COVID-19. Overall study context: Whether acute or convalescent, the COVID-19 samples came from the United States, Italy and Spain. T cells, B-cell-depleted T cells, or PBMCs supplied cDNA or gDNA.

This clone showed up just a few times. Per the authors' pipeline: Estimation of nucleated cell counts relied on the amplification of reference gene primers. Data came from immunoSEQ multiplex PCR; TCRdb stores just in-frame clones and leaves some out. The D gene and trimming were derived from the DNA, and the V and J assignments and clone size from that table. The sample lists some 180,000 clones; roughly 73% were seen once. The TCR originated in a woman aged 80 or over with active or convalescent COVID-19. The source material was peripheral blood.

CDR3: CASSFVGVRGLKDYGYTF. The CDR3 DNA follows: TGTGCCAGCAGCTTTGTAGGGGTAAGGGGGTTAAAGGACTATGGCTACACCTTC. V usage is TRBV28 and J usage is TRBJ1-2, with a weak D call TRBD1 (6 bases). The CDR3 runs 18 residues. Germline loops: CDR1 MDHEN, CDR2 SYDVKM. V shed 6 bases and J shed 3 bases, with 26 bases lying between them.